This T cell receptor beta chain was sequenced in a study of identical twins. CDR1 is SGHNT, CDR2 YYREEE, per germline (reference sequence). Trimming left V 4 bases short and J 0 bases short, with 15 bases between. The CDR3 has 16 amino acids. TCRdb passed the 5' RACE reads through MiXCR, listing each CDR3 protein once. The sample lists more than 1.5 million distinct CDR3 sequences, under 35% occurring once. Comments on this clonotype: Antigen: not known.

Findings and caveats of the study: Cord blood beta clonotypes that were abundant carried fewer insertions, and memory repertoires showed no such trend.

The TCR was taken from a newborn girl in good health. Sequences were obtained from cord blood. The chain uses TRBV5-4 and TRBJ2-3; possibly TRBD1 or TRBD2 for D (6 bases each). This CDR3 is CASSPYPGASTDTQYF. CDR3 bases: TGTGCCAGCAGCCCTTACCCGGGGGCCAGCACAGATACGCAGTATTTT.